These T cell receptor beta chains were read from a single sample in a study of blood T cell repertoires in COVID-19. Clones were sequenced by immunoSEQ multiplex PCR, and TCRdb holds only the in-frame ones, with some missing. This table holds roughly 35,000 clones, approximately 87% found once. Sequences were obtained from peripheral blood. The receptors were sampled from a man in his sixties or seventies with acute or convalescent COVID-19. CDR3s include the opening cysteine and the closing phenylalanine or tryptophan.

j_call: TRBJ2-7; v_call: TRBV6-5; cdr3_aa: CASSYLVGAGSYEQYF
j_call: TRBJ2-5; v_call: TRBV5-4; cdr3_aa: CASLSRGTQETQYF
j_call: TRBJ2-1; v_call: TRBV6-1; cdr3_aa: CASSDDGGGGQGQFF
j_call: TRBJ1-5; v_call: TRBV21-1; cdr3_aa: CASCLRQGNNWGNQPQHF
j_call: TRBJ2-1; v_call: TRBV5-1; cdr3_aa: CASSLDLAGAYNEQFF
j_call: TRBJ2-1; v_call: TRBV29-1; cdr3_aa: CSAWAELQFF
j_call: TRBJ2-5; v_call: TRBV6-6; cdr3_aa: CASSKRGWETQYF
j_call: TRBJ2-5; v_call: TRBV5-1; cdr3_aa: CASSLVGMETQYF
j_call: TRBJ1-1; v_call: TRBV19; cdr3_aa: CASSIRAGVATEAFF
j_call: TRBJ2-3; v_call: TRBV27; cdr3_aa: CASRPQYSTDTQYF
j_call: TRBJ2-7; v_call: TRBV5-1; cdr3_aa: CASSRDRGTYEQYF
j_call: TRBJ2-7; v_call: TRBV10-3; cdr3_aa: CAISEEVGQSSYEQYF
j_call: TRBJ1-1; v_call: TRBV7-3; cdr3_aa: CASSLRQGNTEAFF
j_call: TRBJ1-2; v_call: TRBV10-3; cdr3_aa: CAISEDRGHGYTF
j_call: TRBJ2-7; v_call: TRBV18; cdr3_aa: CASSPGQATYEQYF
j_call: TRBJ1-1; v_call: TRBV18; cdr3_aa: CASSPSRDRLNTEAFF
j_call: TRBJ1-3; v_call: TRBV7-8; cdr3_aa: CASSLGLSGNTIYF
j_call: TRBJ2-5; v_call: TRBV28; cdr3_aa: CASSRTSGGKETQYF
j_call: TRBJ2-7; v_call: TRBV7-6; cdr3_aa: CASSRDPGHFIYEQYF
j_call: TRBJ1-5; v_call: TRBV18; cdr3_aa: CASSSRGSRSNQPQHF
j_call: TRBJ2-1; v_call: TRBV2; cdr3_aa: CASDGTGGNEQFF
j_call: TRBJ2-7; v_call: TRBV7-8; cdr3_aa: CASSWGTSASYEQYF
j_call: TRBJ2-1; v_call: TRBV5-1; cdr3_aa: CASSTGLAGGGNEQFF
j_call: TRBJ1-5; v_call: TRBV6-5; cdr3_aa: CASSYSGFGNQPQHF
j_call: TRBJ1-5; v_call: TRBV5-5; cdr3_aa: CASSRQSNQPQHF
j_call: TRBJ2-5; v_call: TRBV27; cdr3_aa: CASSLLLGAETQYF
j_call: TRBJ1-1; v_call: TRBV7-3; cdr3_aa: CASSPARDTEAFF
j_call: TRBJ2-1; v_call: TRBV6-1; cdr3_aa: CASSEVSAGGPSNEQFF
j_call: TRBJ2-5; v_call: TRBV18; cdr3_aa: CASSPNQETQYF
j_call: TRBJ1-2; v_call: TRBV7-3; cdr3_aa: CASSLGTGFGYTF
j_call: TRBJ2-7; v_call: TRBV7-3; cdr3_aa: CASSFVGTSGSNEQYF
j_call: TRBJ2-1; v_call: TRBV19; cdr3_aa: CASKVTSDYNEQFF
j_call: TRBJ1-1; v_call: TRBV5-5; cdr3_aa: CASSPRLGAGTEAFF
j_call: TRBJ2-2; v_call: TRBV21-1; cdr3_aa: CASSNPEDRANTGELFF
j_call: TRBJ2-3; v_call: TRBV7-2; cdr3_aa: CASSGQGADTQYF
j_call: TRBJ2-5; v_call: TRBV15; cdr3_aa: CATSRGRDRGGIETQYF
j_call: TRBJ2-1; v_call: TRBV4-2; cdr3_aa: CASSVGTSMFNEQFF
j_call: TRBJ2-2; v_call: TRBV5-1; cdr3_aa: CASSLVASLNTGELFF
j_call: TRBJ1-4; v_call: TRBV5-1; cdr3_aa: CASSTQTGGLYEKLFF
j_call: TRBJ2-5; v_call: TRBV9; cdr3_aa: CASSVDSGRGETQYF
j_call: TRBJ2-1; v_call: TRBV19; cdr3_aa: CASKRTSGMGEQFF
j_call: TRBJ1-2; v_call: TRBV6-5; cdr3_aa: CASSYTGRGYTF
j_call: TRBJ2-3; v_call: TRBV6-2/TRBV6-3; cdr3_aa: CASSQPSTSGSTDTQYF
j_call: TRBJ1-1; v_call: TRBV11-2; cdr3_aa: CASTLGGYTEAFF
j_call: TRBJ2-7; v_call: TRBV11-1; cdr3_aa: CASSLGAGGSSYEQYF
j_call: TRBJ2-7; v_call: TRBV28; cdr3_aa: CASSFLAAAYEQYF
j_call: TRBJ1-2; v_call: TRBV19; cdr3_aa: CASIAPGGFYGYTF
j_call: TRBJ2-7; v_call: TRBV4-3; cdr3_aa: CASSQGQGPLTYEQYF
j_call: TRBJ2-5; v_call: TRBV19; cdr3_aa: CASSIGQGTETQYF
j_call: TRBJ2-3; v_call: TRBV2; cdr3_aa: CASSGLAGGTDTQYF
j_call: TRBJ2-1; v_call: TRBV5-5; cdr3_aa: CASSLGLAGNEQFF
j_call: TRBJ1-5; v_call: TRBV9; cdr3_aa: CASSVGQGNNQPQHF
j_call: TRBJ2-3; v_call: TRBV6-2/TRBV6-3; cdr3_aa: CASSYSDRESTDTQYF